This section outlines one TCR beta chain sequence together with its context. The sample originates from a study of shared clonotypes between healthy human individuals. TCRdb keeps only in-frame clones here, not all; method: immunoSEQ multiplex PCR. The sample has approximately 2.1 million clones, 85% to 95% seen once; the top ten hold 0.39%. CDR3 length: 19 residues. Germline V gene sequence: CDR1 SNHLY, CDR2 FYNNEI. Trimming cost V 8 bases and J 5 bases; bases outside gene matches: 21. The receptor was isolated from a man between 18 and 35 years old in good health. Some clones in this sample may be carry-over from other donors' samples. V is TRBV2 and J is TRBJ1-1; TRBD1 matches 12 bases. The sample consisted of naive CD4+ T cells from PBMCs. Subset here: CD45RA+ positively selected. DNA of the CDR3: TGTGCCAGCCCCGCGGGACAGGGGGCTCTCCCAATCGGCGATACTGAAGCTTTCTTT. This codes for CASPAGQGALPIGDTEAFF.